The rows below give T cell receptor beta chains drawn from one sample of a study of response to subunit inactivated influenza vaccine. TCRdb analysed the RT-PCR reads with MiXCR anew, one entry per CDR3 protein. The sample records 500,000 to 750,000 distinct CDR3 sequences, 12% to 15% being singletons. This sample comprised PBMCs from blood, obtained 12 days after vaccination. The receptor source for this set is a man between 45 and 60 years old who received an inactivated influenza vaccine. Each CDR3 is given with its conserved first and last residue. Each record gives: D gene, J gene, V gene, clone size, CDR3 protein, CDR3 DNA. A D gene is named only where the DNA matches it firmly. Clone size, where shown, is once, few, many, or a class for clones that have expanded.

d_gene: NA
j_gene: TRBJ2-5
v_gene: TRBV3-1
abundance: NA
CDR3aa: CASSQGGRGSQETQYF
CDR3nt: TGTGCCAGCAGCCAAGGAGGCAGGGGAAGCCAAGAGACCCAGTACTTC

d_gene: TRBD2
j_gene: TRBJ2-3
v_gene: TRBV11-2
abundance: NA
CDR3aa: CASSWGWTSKDTQYF
CDR3nt: TGTGCCAGCAGCTGGGGTTGGACTAGCAAAGATACGCAGTATTTT

d_gene: NA
j_gene: TRBJ2-1
v_gene: TRBV5-4
abundance: few
CDR3aa: CASRQIGASYNEQFF
CDR3nt: TGTGCCAGCAGGCAAATTGGGGCCTCCTACAATGAGCAGTTCTTC

d_gene: NA
j_gene: TRBJ1-1
v_gene: TRBV20-1
abundance: NA
CDR3aa: CSALHALGTEAFF
CDR3nt: TGCAGTGCCCTGCACGCCCTGGGGACTGAAGCTTTCTTT

d_gene: NA
j_gene: TRBJ1-2
v_gene: TRBV20-1
abundance: few
CDR3aa: CSARSGDYGYTF
CDR3nt: TGCAGTGCTAGATCCGGGGACTATGGCTACACCTTC

d_gene: NA
j_gene: TRBJ2-7
v_gene: TRBV11-2
abundance: few
CDR3aa: CASSLGGDTLYEQYF
CDR3nt: TGTGCCAGCAGCTTGGGGGGGGACACCCTCTACGAGCAGTACTTC

d_gene: TRBD2
j_gene: TRBJ2-3
v_gene: TRBV11-2
abundance: NA
CDR3aa: CASSATGLAAASTDTQYF
CDR3nt: TGTGCCAGCAGCGCGACAGGACTAGCGGCGGCTAGCACAGATACGCAGTATTTT

d_gene: NA
j_gene: TRBJ1-6
v_gene: TRBV4-2
abundance: few
CDR3aa: CASSQEQGMPLHF
CDR3nt: TGTGCCAGCAGCCAGGAACAGGGTATGCCCCTCCACTTT

d_gene: TRBD1
j_gene: TRBJ2-1
v_gene: TRBV24-1
abundance: NA
CDR3aa: CATSDNRGRSIHEQFF
CDR3nt: TGTGCCACCAGTGACAACAGGGGGCGGTCGATTCATGAGCAGTTCTTC

d_gene: TRBD2
j_gene: TRBJ2-2
v_gene: TRBV11-2
abundance: NA
CDR3aa: CASSLVVAGGKNTGELFF
CDR3nt: TGTGCCAGCAGCTTAGTGGTAGCGGGGGGAAAGAACACCGGGGAGCTGTTTTTT

d_gene: NA
j_gene: TRBJ1-1
v_gene: TRBV4-2
abundance: few
CDR3aa: CASSQVNRDTEAFF
CDR3nt: TGTGCCAGCAGCCAAGTCAACAGGGACACTGAAGCTTTCTTT

d_gene: TRBD2
j_gene: TRBJ2-1
v_gene: TRBV20-1
abundance: few
CDR3aa: CSARGTSGRRGEQFF
CDR3nt: TGCAGTGCTAGAGGGACTAGCGGGAGGCGGGGTGAGCAGTTCTTC

d_gene: TRBD2
j_gene: TRBJ2-7
v_gene: TRBV5-5
abundance: few
CDR3aa: CASAGGEGLYEQYF
CDR3nt: TGTGCCAGCGCTGGGGGGGAGGGCCTCTACGAGCAGTACTTC

d_gene: NA
j_gene: TRBJ1-5
v_gene: TRBV18
abundance: NA
CDR3aa: CASSPSRLRGGNQPQHF
CDR3nt: TGTGCCAGCTCACCATCCAGACTAAGAGGTGGAAATCAGCCCCAGCATTTT

d_gene: NA
j_gene: TRBJ1-1
v_gene: TRBV7-9
abundance: few
CDR3aa: CASSVGGATLEAFF
CDR3nt: TGTGCCAGCAGCGTGGGGGGGGCGACACTTGAAGCTTTCTTT

d_gene: TRBD2
j_gene: TRBJ2-3
v_gene: TRBV5-4
abundance: few
CDR3aa: CASSSRGLAGGDTQYF
CDR3nt: TGTGCCAGCAGCTCGCGTGGACTAGCGGGAGGAGATACGCAGTATTTT

d_gene: NA
j_gene: TRBJ1-4
v_gene: TRBV7-2
abundance: many
CDR3aa: CASSFQSGANEKLFF
CDR3nt: TGTGCCAGCAGCTTTCAGTCCGGAGCTAATGAAAAACTGTTTTTT

d_gene: TRBD2
j_gene: TRBJ2-5
v_gene: TRBV10-3
abundance: many
CDR3aa: CAISELAGGGETQYF
CDR3nt: TGTGCCATCAGTGAATTAGCGGGAGGAGGGGAGACCCAGTACTTC

d_gene: TRBD2
j_gene: TRBJ2-3
v_gene: TRBV11-2
abundance: few
CDR3aa: CASSLETSGGAWDTQYF
CDR3nt: TGTGCCAGCAGCTTGGAGACTAGCGGGGGGGCATGGGATACGCAGTATTTT

d_gene: TRBD1
j_gene: TRBJ1-5
v_gene: TRBV7-2
abundance: NA
CDR3aa: CASSWDRGGQPQHF
CDR3nt: TGTGCCAGCAGCTGGGACAGGGGGGGTCAGCCCCAGCATTTT

d_gene: NA
j_gene: TRBJ2-3
v_gene: TRBV6-2/TRBV6-3
abundance: many
CDR3aa: CASSPPSPDTQYF
CDR3nt: TGTGCCAGCAGCCCACCCAGCCCAGATACGCAGTATTTT

d_gene: NA
j_gene: TRBJ2-3
v_gene: TRBV9
abundance: NA
CDR3aa: CASSVVGSSGDTQYF
CDR3nt: TGTGCCAGCAGCGTAGTCGGGAGTTCGGGAGATACGCAGTATTTT

d_gene: NA
j_gene: TRBJ2-7
v_gene: TRBV4-2
abundance: few
CDR3aa: CASSQRLLTYEQYF
CDR3nt: TGTGCCAGCAGCCAACGTCTACTAACTTACGAGCAGTACTTC

d_gene: NA
j_gene: TRBJ1-1
v_gene: TRBV5-6
abundance: few
CDR3aa: CASSFWRANTEAFF
CDR3nt: TGTGCCAGCAGCTTTTGGAGGGCGAACACTGAAGCTTTCTTT

d_gene: NA
j_gene: TRBJ2-7
v_gene: TRBV5-6
abundance: few
CDR3aa: CASSPYRGFSYEQYF
CDR3nt: TGTGCCAGCAGCCCATACCGCGGGTTTTCCTACGAGCAGTACTTC

d_gene: TRBD1
j_gene: TRBJ1-4
v_gene: TRBV4-1
abundance: few
CDR3aa: CASRRDREPNEKLFF
CDR3nt: TGCGCCAGCAGGAGAGACAGGGAACCTAATGAAAAACTGTTTTTT

d_gene: NA
j_gene: TRBJ1-6
v_gene: TRBV11-2
abundance: few
CDR3aa: CASSLMSSPLHF
CDR3nt: TGTGCCAGCAGCTTAATGAGTTCACCCCTCCACTTT

d_gene: NA
j_gene: TRBJ1-6
v_gene: TRBV5-5
abundance: NA
CDR3aa: CASSYGRVGSPLHF
CDR3nt: TGTGCCAGCAGCTATGGCAGGGTCGGATCACCCCTCCACTTT

d_gene: NA
j_gene: TRBJ2-5
v_gene: TRBV11-2
abundance: NA
CDR3aa: CASRRTLPETQYF
CDR3nt: TGTGCCAGCAGGAGGACACTTCCTGAGACCCAGTACTTC

d_gene: NA
j_gene: TRBJ2-4
v_gene: TRBV20-1
abundance: NA
CDR3aa: CSARGLLAKNIQYF
CDR3nt: TGCAGTGCTAGAGGGTTGCTAGCCAAAAACATTCAGTACTTC

d_gene: NA
j_gene: TRBJ2-7
v_gene: TRBV6-6
abundance: NA
CDR3aa: CASTRMAASDEQYF
CDR3nt: TGTGCCAGCACGAGGATGGCGGCGTCGGACGAGCAGTACTTC

d_gene: NA
j_gene: TRBJ2-7
v_gene: TRBV28
abundance: few
CDR3aa: CASRRQGGWEQYF
CDR3nt: TGTGCCAGCAGAAGACAGGGAGGCTGGGAGCAGTACTTC

d_gene: NA
j_gene: TRBJ2-2
v_gene: TRBV5-1
abundance: few
CDR3aa: CASSRLVSAGELFF
CDR3nt: TGCGCCAGCAGCCGTCTAGTGAGCGCCGGGGAGCTGTTTTTT

d_gene: NA
j_gene: TRBJ2-7
v_gene: TRBV28
abundance: few
CDR3aa: CASSLKLARQQYF
CDR3nt: TGTGCCAGCAGTTTAAAGCTAGCCCGACAACAGTACTTC

d_gene: NA
j_gene: TRBJ2-5
v_gene: TRBV6-2/TRBV6-3
abundance: NA
CDR3aa: CASSYPTTGDDLPETQYF
CDR3nt: TGTGCCAGCAGTTACCCAACGACGGGTGACGACCTCCCAGAGACCCAGTACTTC

d_gene: TRBD1
j_gene: TRBJ2-2
v_gene: TRBV18
abundance: many
CDR3aa: CASSTGYTGELFF
CDR3nt: TGTGCCAGCTCGACAGGGTACACCGGGGAGCTGTTTTTT

d_gene: NA
j_gene: TRBJ2-7
v_gene: TRBV12-3/TRBV12-4
abundance: NA
CDR3aa: CASSFRGGFYEQYF
CDR3nt: TGTGCCAGCAGTTTTAGGGGGGGATTCTACGAGCAGTACTTC

d_gene: NA
j_gene: TRBJ1-1
v_gene: TRBV20-1
abundance: NA
CDR3aa: CSAPGQFRFEAFF
CDR3nt: TGCAGTGCTCCTGGACAGTTCCGCTTTGAAGCTTTCTTT

d_gene: TRBD1
j_gene: TRBJ1-1
v_gene: TRBV20-1
abundance: few
CDR3aa: CSARYTGGTEAFF
CDR3nt: TGCAGTGCTAGATATACAGGGGGCACTGAAGCTTTCTTT

d_gene: TRBD2
j_gene: TRBJ2-6
v_gene: TRBV10-3
abundance: NA
CDR3aa: CAIKSQGTLASGGLSGANVLTF
CDR3nt: TGTGCCATCAAATCACAGGGAACATTGGCTAGCGGGGGACTCTCTGGGGCCAACGTCCTGACTTTC

d_gene: NA
j_gene: TRBJ2-1
v_gene: TRBV20-1
abundance: NA
CDR3aa: CSASVEGFGNEQFF
CDR3nt: TGCAGTGCTAGCGTGGAAGGGTTCGGGAATGAGCAGTTCTTC